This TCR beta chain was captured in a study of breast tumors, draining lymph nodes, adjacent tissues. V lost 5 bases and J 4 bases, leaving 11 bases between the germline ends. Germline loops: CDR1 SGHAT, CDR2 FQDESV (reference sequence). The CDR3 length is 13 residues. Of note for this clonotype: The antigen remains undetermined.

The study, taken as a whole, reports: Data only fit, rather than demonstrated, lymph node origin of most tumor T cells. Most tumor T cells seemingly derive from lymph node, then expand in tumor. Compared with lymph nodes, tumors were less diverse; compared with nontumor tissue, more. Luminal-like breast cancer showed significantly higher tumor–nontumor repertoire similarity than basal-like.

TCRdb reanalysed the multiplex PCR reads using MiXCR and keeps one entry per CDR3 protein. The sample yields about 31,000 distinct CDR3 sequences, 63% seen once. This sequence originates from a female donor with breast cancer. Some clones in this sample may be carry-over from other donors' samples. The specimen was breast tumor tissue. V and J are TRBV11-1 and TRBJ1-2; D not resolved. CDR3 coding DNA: TGTGCCAGCAGCGTACAAACTTTCTATGGCTACACCTTC. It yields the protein CASSVQTFYGYTF.